This T cell receptor (beta chain) was captured by sequencing in a study of cytomegalovirus exposure and HLA in healthy donors. Amplification used 60 Vbeta primers and 13 Jbeta primers. The repertoire was sequenced with immunoSEQ multiplex PCR; TCRdb's copy has only in-frame clones and lacks some. The sample has 100,000 to 150,000 clones; 70% to 85% are singletons. Points on this clone: Antigen specificity is unknown.

Study outcomes and limitations: It was only CMV serostatus that was available as immune exposure information.

The source is a woman between 50 and 59 years old in good health and CMV-seronegative. Sequences were obtained from PBMCs.

The CDR3 region is CASSRDYTDTQYF. For the CDR3, the DNA is TGTGCCAGCAGTCGGGACTACACAGATACGCAGTATTTT. This chain joins TRBV7-3 and TRBJ2-3; 7 positions agree with TRBD2. The CDR3 runs to 13 residues. Germline trimming cut 6 bases from V and 2 bases from J; bases unmatched to any gene: 2. The germline V gene encodes CDR1 SGHTA and CDR2 FQGTGA. Full variable domain (rest looked up from reference TRBV7-3 and TRBJ2-3): GAGVSQTPSNKVTEKGKYVELRCDPISGHTALYWYRQSLGQGPEFLIYFQGTGAADDSGLPNDRFFAVRPEGSVSTLKIQRTERGDSAVYLCASSRDYTDTQYFGPGTRLTVL.